Listed below are T cell receptor beta chains from one sample, sequenced in a study of cytomegalovirus exposure and HLA in healthy donors. Clones were sequenced by immunoSEQ multiplex PCR, and TCRdb holds only the in-frame ones, with some missing. The sample has 200,000 or so clones, over 80% seen once. The specimen was PBMCs. The receptor source for this set is a woman aged 18-30 years in good health and CMV-seronegative. The CDR3 runs from the conserved cysteine through the conserved F or W. The order of the fields is V gene, CDR3 length, J gene, clone size, D gene, CDR3 protein, CDR3 DNA. The D gene is left open where the match is weak. Clone size, where shown, is once, few, many, or a class for clones that have expanded.

>TRBV27|17|TRBJ2-4|once|TRBD1
CASRLIGQGAAKNIQYF
TGTGCCAGCAGATTGATTGGACAGGGAGCGGCCAAAAACATTCAGTACTTC
>TRBV27|15|TRBJ2-1|-|-
CASSLGGPSYNEQFF
TGTGCCAGCAGTTTAGGGGGCCCCTCCTACAATGAGCAGTTCTTC
>TRBV6-1|14|TRBJ2-7|-|TRBD1
CASSETGAAYEQYF
TGTGCCAGCAGTGAGACAGGGGCCGCCTACGAGCAGTACTTC
>TRBV5-1|14|TRBJ2-7|-|-
CASSLKGGNYEQYF
TGCGCCAGCAGCCTAAAAGGCGGGAATTACGAGCAGTACTTC
>TRBV5-1|15|TRBJ1-3|-|TRBD1
CASSLEGASGNTIYF
TGCGCCAGCAGCTTGGAGGGGGCCTCCGGAAACACCATATATTTT
>TRBV5-1|15|TRBJ1-4|-|TRBD1
CASSLRQGSAEKLFF
TGCGCCAGCAGCTTAAGACAGGGATCAGCAGAAAAACTGTTTTTT
>TRBV5-1|15|TRBJ2-7|-|TRBD2
CASSLGTSGIYEQYF
TGCGCCAGCAGCTTGGGGACTAGCGGGATATACGAGCAGTACTTC
>TRBV4-2|16|TRBJ1-5|-|-
CASSQYRSNSNQPQHF
TGTGCCAGCAGCCAGTACAGAAGTAATAGCAATCAGCCCCAGCATTTT
>TRBV6-1|16|TRBJ1-6|-|TRBD1
CASSEGRQGWGSPLHF
TGTGCCAGCAGTGAAGGAAGACAGGGATGGGGTTCACCCCTCCACTTT
>TRBV27|15|TRBJ1-2|-|-
CASSLITGRNYGYTF
TGTGCCAGCAGTTTAATTACAGGGCGGAACTATGGCTACACCTTC
>TRBV27|16|TRBJ1-1|-|-
CASSPQSGRMRAEAFF
TGTGCCAGCAGTCCCCAAAGCGGCAGAATGAGGGCTGAAGCTTTCTTT
>TRBV27|16|TRBJ2-1|-|TRBD2
CASRKPGTKTYNEQFF
TGTGCCAGCAGGAAACCCGGGACTAAGACCTACAATGAGCAGTTCTTC
>TRBV30|12|TRBJ2-7|-|-
CAWRTNTYEQYF
TGTGCCTGGAGGACAAATACCTACGAGCAGTACTTC
>TRBV7-9|13|TRBJ1-2|many|TRBD1
CASSSTGEDGYTF
TGTGCCAGCAGCTCTACAGGGGAGGATGGCTACACCTTC
>TRBV5-5|15|TRBJ2-7|-|-
CASSARGTLTYEQYF
TGTGCCAGCAGCGCTAGAGGGACACTTACCTACGAGCAGTACTTC
>TRBV20-1|11|TRBJ2-2|-|-
CSAPDTGELFF
TGCAGTGCCCCCGACACCGGGGAGCTGTTTTTT
>TRBV7-3|13|TRBJ2-5|-|-
CASSLGFPETQYF
TGTGCCAGCAGCTTAGGCTTTCCCGAGACCCAGTACTTC
>TRBV7-3|16|TRBJ2-2|-|TRBD1
CASSPEGARITGELFF
TGTGCCAGCAGCCCCGAGGGGGCTAGAATAACCGGGGAGCTGTTTTTT
>TRBV11-2|17|TRBJ2-1|-|TRBD1
CASSSPDRGLSYNEQFF
TGTGCCAGCAGCTCCCCGGACAGGGGGCTATCCTACAATGAGCAGTTCTTC
>TRBV6-5|14|TRBJ1-5|once|-
CASRPTGMNQPQHF
TGTGCCAGCAGGCCTACAGGTATGAACCAGCCCCAGCATTTT
>TRBV5-4|14|TRBJ2-1|-|TRBD2
CASRGLAGLNEQFF
TGTGCCAGCAGAGGACTAGCGGGCCTCAATGAGCAGTTCTTC
>TRBV2|13|TRBJ1-1|-|-
CASSERGITEAFF
TGTGCCAGCAGCGAGAGGGGGATAACTGAAGCTTTCTTT
>TRBV5-1|14|TRBJ1-2|-|TRBD1
CASSLSGQLYGYTF
TGCGCCAGCAGCTTATCGGGACAGCTCTATGGCTACACCTTC
>TRBV25-1|13|TRBJ2-1|-|-
CASSGPGGHWQFF
TGTGCCAGCAGTGGCCCGGGGGGCCACTGGCAGTTCTTC
>TRBV6-5|13|TRBJ2-7|-|TRBD1
CASGQGSSREQYF
TGTGCCAGCGGACAGGGGAGCTCTCGGGAGCAGTACTTC
>TRBV28|14|TRBJ2-1|-|TRBD2
CASRAGGTYNEQFF
TGTGCCAGCAGAGCGGGAGGAACCTACAATGAGCAGTTCTTC
>TRBV6-5|14|TRBJ1-1|-|TRBD1
CASSYGQGNTEAFF
TGTGCCAGCAGTTACGGACAGGGCAACACTGAAGCTTTCTTT
>TRBV7-9|14|TRBJ1-5|few|-
CASSLGGGYQPQHF
TGTGCCAGCAGCTTAGGAGGAGGGTATCAGCCCCAGCATTTT
>TRBV29-1|11|TRBJ1-2|-|-
CSVMGGYGYTF
TGCAGCGTCATGGGGGGGTATGGCTACACCTTC